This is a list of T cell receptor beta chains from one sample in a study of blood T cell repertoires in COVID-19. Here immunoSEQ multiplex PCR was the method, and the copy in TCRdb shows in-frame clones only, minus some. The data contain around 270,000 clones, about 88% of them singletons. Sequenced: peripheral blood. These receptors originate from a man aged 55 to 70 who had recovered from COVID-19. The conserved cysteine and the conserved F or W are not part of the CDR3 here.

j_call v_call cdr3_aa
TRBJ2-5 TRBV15 ATSRPDKGVRQETQY
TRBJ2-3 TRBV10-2 ASSESSGGSDTQY
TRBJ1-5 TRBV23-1 ASSHVWGHQPQH
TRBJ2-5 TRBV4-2 ASSPQRGGGETQY
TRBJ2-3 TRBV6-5 AARTSGSTDTQY
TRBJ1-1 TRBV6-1 ASSEQGENTEAF
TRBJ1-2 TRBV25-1 ASQNWGGTGNYGYT
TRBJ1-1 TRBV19 KSDPGTGGVGGIRAEAF
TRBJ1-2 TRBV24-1 ATSLTGWYGYT
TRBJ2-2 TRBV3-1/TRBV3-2 ASSQGTVSTGELF
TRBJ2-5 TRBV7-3 ASSPRGLVQETQY
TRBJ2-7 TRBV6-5 ASSPRGYEQY
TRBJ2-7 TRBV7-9 ASSLGGGYEQY
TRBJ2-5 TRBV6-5 ASKRGVGTQY
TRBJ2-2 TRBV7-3 ASSLSTTNTGELF
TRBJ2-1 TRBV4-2 ASSQGLTSGRYNEQF
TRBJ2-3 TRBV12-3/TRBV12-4 ASSLGDTQY
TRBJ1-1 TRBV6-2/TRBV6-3 ASSYAVYREAF
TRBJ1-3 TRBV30 AWSVRLSAGRGNTIY
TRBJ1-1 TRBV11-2 ASSFGQGATNTEAF
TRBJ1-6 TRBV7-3 ASSLTGANYNSPLH
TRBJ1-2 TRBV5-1 ASSTDRGPGYGYT
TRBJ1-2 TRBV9 ASSVGSGEGYT
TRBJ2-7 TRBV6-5 ASSTPGGYEQY
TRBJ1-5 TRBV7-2 ASRPGGNQPQH
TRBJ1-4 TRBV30 AWSAPTLATNEKLF
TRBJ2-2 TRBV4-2 ASSQDRLAGGFPGELF
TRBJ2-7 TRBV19 ASSGPGQGAPEQY
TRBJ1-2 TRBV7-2 ASSFGVNYGYT
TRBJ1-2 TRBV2 ASSEWQGAGYGYT
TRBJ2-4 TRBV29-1 SVSREGRNIQY
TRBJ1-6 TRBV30 AWDRDRGRKRNSPLH
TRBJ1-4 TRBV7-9 ASSSRRGQGLEKLF
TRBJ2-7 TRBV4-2 ASSQGLAGTYEQY
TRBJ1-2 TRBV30 AYSVNYGYT
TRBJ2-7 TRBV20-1 SASDGRGEQY
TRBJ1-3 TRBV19 ASSIEQGNTIY
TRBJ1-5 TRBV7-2 ASSPGTGGQPQH
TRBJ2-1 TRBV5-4 ASFQTGRVEVGEQF
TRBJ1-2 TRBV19 ASRARDNGYT
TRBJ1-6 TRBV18 ASSPPGQAYSPLH
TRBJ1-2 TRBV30 AWSLGSYGYT
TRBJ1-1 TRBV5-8 ASSLGGLSNTEAF
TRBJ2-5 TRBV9 ASSVGQGSRNQETQY
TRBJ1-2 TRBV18 ASSPTTGPGKNYGYT
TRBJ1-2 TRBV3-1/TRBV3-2 ASSHLRNNYGYT
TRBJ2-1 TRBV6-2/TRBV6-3 ASSYAPGDRGTYNEQF
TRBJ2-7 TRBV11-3 ASSLGGGHYEQY
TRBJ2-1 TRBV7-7 ASSSIAGGPDEQF
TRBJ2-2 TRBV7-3 ASSLNMIGELF
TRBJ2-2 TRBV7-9 ASSLGTSGNTGELF
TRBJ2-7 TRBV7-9 ASSYWTDHYEQY
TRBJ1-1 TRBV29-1 SVPGDRKNTEAF
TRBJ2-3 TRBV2 ASRYLLAQYTDTQY
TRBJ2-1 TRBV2 ASRPQGAVGNEQF
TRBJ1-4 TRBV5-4 ASSFDRGFEKLF
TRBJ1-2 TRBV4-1 ASSQVGTGVYGYT
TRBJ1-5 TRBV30 AWSGGRDQPQH
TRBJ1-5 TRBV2 ASSNTGSSNQPQH
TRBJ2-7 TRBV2 ASSSRGGSYEQY